This T cell receptor (beta chain) came from a study of T cell repertoires in cytomegalovirus infection. For the study at large: It was the public TCR beta signatures that indicated both CMV infection and matching HLA type.

Trimming removed 3 bases at V and 6 bases at J, with 12 bases between. Per the germline V gene, CDR1 is SGHDT and CDR2 is YYEEEE. The CDR3 is 14 amino acids. This clonotype was recorded many times. The target antigen is unknown. TCRdb used MiXCR to reprocess the reads, holding one entry per CDR3 protein. This table holds hundreds of thousands of distinct CDR3 sequences, around 18% found once. Study-wide findings and caveats: Clonotype analysis showed dominance of the ex vivo response by HLA-C-restricted CMV-specific TCR beta clonotypes. Accumulated public TCR beta family frequency recognized individuals carrying CMV together with the relevant HLA.

The clonotype was recovered from a human donor in good health (CMV status not recorded). Some clones in this sample may be carry-over from other donors' samples. Sample: PBMCs. The chain carries TRBV5-6 and TRBJ2-2; D may be TRBD2 (6 bases). The CDR3 loop reads CASSWDPGAGELFF. CDR3 in DNA: TGTGCCAGCAGCTGGGACCCGGGGGCCGGGGAGCTGTTTTTT.